Shown below are 15 T cell receptor beta chains from a single sample sequenced in a study of T-cell reconstitution after alpha-beta-depleted transplantation in children (dated by TCRdb to the mid-2010s). The protocol used for the library was PCR. For sequencing, an Illumina HiSeq 2500 was employed. TCR library preparation used molecular barcoding, with unique molecular identifiers applied to normalize quantification of the TCRbeta repertoire. TCRdb reran the public reads through fastp at Q25 and MiXCR, keeping productive beta chains. Entries are consolidated by CDR3 protein sequence, retaining the most common genes and DNA. This sample gives 450,000 to 600,000 distinct CDR3 sequences in total; over 10% of them show up just once. Together, the top ten hold around 2.2% of the sample. This specimen's treatment or condition label, per the study, means: allogeneic hematopoietic cell transplantation with graft depleted of TCRalphabeta T cells and CD19 B cells.

The sequencing used PBMCs, mostly from graft donor cells, collected 360 days after TCRalphabeta/CD19-depleted stem cell transplant. These receptors were collected from a male patient between 5 and 17 years old who had a stem cell transplant for acute myeloid leukemia, so the T cells may come from the graft donor.

This clonotype was recorded a few times. The junction and the germline gene differ at one end; a read error may be behind it. V usage is TRBV7-7 and J usage is TRBJ2-2; unclear D gene. This CDR3 has 13 amino acids. The germline CDR1 and CDR2 sequences are SSHAT and FNYEAQ (reference sequence). The CDR3 spells CASSLPLGGELFF. The CDR3 region has the DNA TGTGCTAGCAGCTTACCCCTTGGCGGGGAGCTGTTTTTT.

In its sample, this clonotype was seen many times. V is TRBV12-3 or TRBV12-4 and J is TRBJ2-7; no clear D gene. The CDR3 runs 13 residues. The ends were cut back, 7 bases at V and 0 bases at J, with 10 bases in the middle. CDR3 coding DNA: TGTGCCAGCAATCCGTTGGGCTCCTACGAGCAGTACTTC. Translated, it gives CASNPLGSYEQYF.

This clonotype occurred a few times. The V call is TRBV5-1, the J call TRBJ1-1, with no clear D. V lost 0 bases and J lost 0, with 27 bases in between. The CDR3 length is 21 residues. Per the germline V gene, CDR1 is SGHRS and CDR2 is YFSETQ. This CDR3 reads CASSLEGEPRIVTPMNTEAFF. CDR3 DNA: TGCGCCAGCAGCTTGGAGGGCGAACCCCGAATTGTCACCCCGATGAACACTGAAGCTTTCTTT.

This clonotype was recorded a few times. The chain links TRBV6-2 or TRBV6-3 to TRBJ1-1, with D unresolved. V was trimmed by 2 bases and J by 5 bases, leaving 21 bases between them. The germline gives CDR1 MNHEY, CDR2 SVGEGT. This CDR3 contains 17 residues. CDR3 DNA: TGTGCCAGCAGTTACCCGTTTTCGGGTCCCGGAGAAACTGAAGCTTTCTTT. It is translated as CASSYPFSGPGETEAFF.

This clonotype has at least ten counts. The CDR3 loop is CASSQETQYF. DNA of the CDR3: TGTGCCAGCAGCCAAGAGACCCAGTACTTC. The chain employs TRBV18 and TRBJ2-5, with unresolved D. This CDR3 region has 10 residues. Trimming pared 8 bases from V and 1 base from J, leaving 2 bases between. Germline CDR1 KGHSH, CDR2 LQKENI.

There are a few counts of this clonotype. The chain employs TRBV28 and TRBJ2-7; maybe TRBD2 (5 bases). The CDR3 loop spans 15 amino acids. The V gene lost 2 bases and the J gene lost 7 bases, with 18 bases spanning the gap. CDR1 is MDHEN, CDR2 SYDVKM, per germline. CDR3 coding DNA: TGTGCCAGCAGTTTACTTCGGGTCCCTACGGGGGAGCAGTACTTC. This translates into CASSLLRVPTGEQYF.

This clonotype was seen ten or more times. The chain carries TRBV11-2 and TRBJ2-7, with D possibly matching TRBD2 (5 bases). V dropped 4 bases and J dropped 2 bases, with 12 bases sitting between them. Germline loops: CDR1 SGHAT, CDR2 FQNNGV. The CDR3 has 14 residues. CDR3 in DNA: TGTGCCAGCAGCTCTTTAGCGTCGGCCTACGAGCAGTACTTC. It translates to CASSSLASAYEQYF.

This clonotype was detected only a few times. V is TRBV12-3 or TRBV12-4 and J is TRBJ2-3, with 8 bases fitting TRBD1. V was pared by 6 bases and J by 2 bases, with 13 bases of the junction left unmatched. The CDR3 has 17 residues. The DNA of the CDR3 is TGTGCCAGCAGCCTTCACCTCGGGGGACAGGCCACAGATACGCAGTATTTT. Translated, it gives CASSLHLGGQATDTQYF.

The chain recombines TRBV20-1 with TRBJ1-1; D gene uncertain. V was clipped by 3 bases and J by 0 bases, with 11 bases between them. The CDR3 contains 14 residues. Germline V CDR1 and CDR2: DFQATT, SNEGSKA (reference sequence). CDR3 in DNA: TGCAGTGCTAGTAAGGGTATAATGAACACTGAAGCTTTCTTT. Translation: CSASKGIMNTEAFF.

The V gene is TRBV29-1, the J gene TRBJ2-1; maybe TRBD2 (6 bases). The CDR3 length is 10 residues. Germline V gene sequence: CDR1 SQVTM, CDR2 ANQGSEA. V lost 4 bases and J lost 8, with 6 bases in between. The CDR3 nucleotides read TGCAGCGTTGCGGGGGATGAGCAGTTCTTC. Its protein product is CSVAGDEQFF.

The J gene is TRBJ2-5, the V gene TRBV20-1; TRBD2 matches at 12 bases. CDR1 and CDR2 (germline): DFQATT, SNEGSKA (reference sequence). Trimming took 5 bases from V and 3 from J; bases not matched to a gene: 7. This CDR3 is 15 amino acids long. Here the CDR3 reads CSAGTSGRKEETQYF. The CDR3 DNA follows: TGCAGTGCTGGTACTAGCGGGAGGAAAGAAGAGACCCAGTACTTC.

This clonotype was seen a handful of times. This chain links TRBV5-1 with TRBJ2-1, with 15 nucleotides matching TRBD2. This CDR3 is built from 20 residues. The V segment lost 4 bases and the J segment 3 bases; nucleotides outside the gene matches: 14. CDR1 is SGHRS and CDR2 is YFSETQ in the germline V gene. The CDR3 reads CASSTLPGLAGGPVYNEQFF. CDR3 sequence (DNA): TGCGCCAGCAGCACTCTACCGGGACTAGCGGGAGGCCCCGTCTACAATGAGCAGTTCTTC.

This clonotype occurred a few times. The V and J genes are TRBV6-2 or TRBV6-3 and TRBJ1-2, with no clear D. Germline V gene lookup returns CDR1 MNHEY and CDR2 SVGEGT. This CDR3 has 12 amino acids. With 2 bases removed from V and 4 bases from J, the gap between germline ends came to 5 bases. CDR3 region: CASSYQFYGYTF. For the CDR3, the DNA is TGTGCCAGCAGTTACCAATTCTATGGCTACACCTTC.

This clonotype was seen ten or more times. J is TRBJ2-7 and V is TRBV6-2 or TRBV6-3; TRBD2 matches 9 bases. The CDR3 is 18 residues long. Germline lookup yields CDR1 MNHEY and CDR2 SVGEGT. V dropped 6 bases and J dropped 0; count of bases not matched to a gene: 15. CDR3 sequence (DNA): TGTGCCAGCAGACCCCCGGGAGCGGGAGGAAGGAGCTCCTACGAGCAGTACTTC. The encoded protein is CASRPPGAGGRSSYEQYF.

This clonotype occurred many times. V and J are TRBV10-3 and TRBJ2-3; D is possibly TRBD2 (5 bases). Germline lookup yields CDR1 ENHRY and CDR2 SYGVKD. The CDR3 sequence is 16 residues long. Trimming took off 6 bases at V and 2 bases at J, with 18 bases between the two ends. In nucleotides, the CDR3 is TGTGCCATCAGGGAGGACTTTCCCCCGCCCACAGATACGCAGTATTTT. Translating gives CAIREDFPPPTDTQYF.